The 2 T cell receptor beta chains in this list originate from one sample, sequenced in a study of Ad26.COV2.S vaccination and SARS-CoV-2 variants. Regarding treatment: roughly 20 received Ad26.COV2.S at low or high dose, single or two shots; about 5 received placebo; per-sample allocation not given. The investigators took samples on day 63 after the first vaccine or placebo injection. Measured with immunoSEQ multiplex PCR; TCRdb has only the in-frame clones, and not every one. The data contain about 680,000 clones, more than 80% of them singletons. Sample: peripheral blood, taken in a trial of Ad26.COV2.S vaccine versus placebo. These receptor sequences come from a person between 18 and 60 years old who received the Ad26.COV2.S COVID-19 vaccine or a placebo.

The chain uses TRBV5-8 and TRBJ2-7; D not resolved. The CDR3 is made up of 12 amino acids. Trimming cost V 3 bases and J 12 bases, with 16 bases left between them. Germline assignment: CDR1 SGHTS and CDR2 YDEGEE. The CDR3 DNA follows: TGTGCCAGCAGCTCCCCCCCGGTAGGGCTGTACTTC. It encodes CASSSPPVGLYF. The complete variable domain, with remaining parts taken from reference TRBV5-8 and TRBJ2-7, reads EAGVTQSPTHLIKTRGQQATLRCSPISGHTSVYWYQQALGLGLQFLLWYDEGEERNRGNFPPRFSGRQFPNYSSELNVNALELEDSALYLCASSSPPVGLYFGPGTRLTVT.

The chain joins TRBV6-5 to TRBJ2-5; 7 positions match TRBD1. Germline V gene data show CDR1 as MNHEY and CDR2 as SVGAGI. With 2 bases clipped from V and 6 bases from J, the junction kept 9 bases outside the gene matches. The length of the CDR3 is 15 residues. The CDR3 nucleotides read TGTGCCAGCAGTTACCAGGGGGTGGACGGACAGACCCAGTACTTC. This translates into CASSYQGVDGQTQYF.